This T cell receptor (beta chain) was identified in a study of blood T cells in healthy people across ages. Study-level background: Using template switching, researchers captured about one barcoded beta molecule for each two T cells.

It was with a sample-barcoded 5' primer and a J-beta primer mix that a second PCR of about 7 to 12 cycles was run. TCRdb ran MiXCR on the 5' RACE reads and lists one entry per CDR3 protein. The sample yields about 1.6 million distinct CDR3 sequences, roughly 32% seen once. All donors came from Russia, were Caucasian and healthy, and spanned ages about 6 to 90. The authors drew about 10 milliliters of peripheral blood from each donor. Per-sample PBMC isolation yielded at least 6.5 million cells. The CDR3 has 16 residues. Input material: blood. The clonotype was recovered from a woman in her 30s in good health. V is TRBV12-3 or TRBV12-4 and J is TRBJ2-7; TRBD1 agrees at 11 bases. With the DNA end fitting TRBJ2-5 better, the J assignment may be wrong. In DNA, the CDR3 is TGTGCCAGCAGTTTAGCAAACCGGGACAGGGGGTTGACCCAGTACTTC. Its protein is CASSLANRDRGLTQYF.